This is a list of T cell receptor beta chains from one sample in a study of blood T cell repertoires in COVID-19. Clones were read by immunoSEQ multiplex PCR, and TCRdb kept only the in-frame ones, dropping some. The sample holds 350,000 to 400,000 clones, 70% to 90% seen once. Sequencing was performed on PBMCs or T cells enriched from blood (not recorded which). Source of these receptors: a young woman who had recovered from COVID-19. The CDR3 runs from the conserved cysteine through the conserved F or W. Each record gives: V gene, clone size, J gene, D gene, CDR3 protein, CDR3 DNA. D genes are given only for firm matches. Expanded clones are given a class, and other clones once, few, many or no size at all.

TRBV27	NA	TRBJ2-7	NA	CASSFGSFYEQYF	TGTGCCAGCAGTTTTGGGAGCTTCTACGAGCAGTACTTC
TRBV5-4	NA	TRBJ2-7	TRBD2	CASSLGGLAGGSGEQYF	TGTGCCAGCAGCTTAGGTGGACTAGCGGGGGGGAGCGGCGAGCAGTACTTC
TRBV28	few	TRBJ1-2	TRBD1	CASSSGTGSSNDGYTF	TGTGCCAGCAGTTCCGGGACAGGGAGCTCTAATGATGGCTACACCTTC
TRBV12-5	NA	TRBJ1-1	NA	CASGLRENTEAFF	TGTGCTAGTGGTTTGCGGGAGAACACTGAAGCTTTCTTT
TRBV30	NA	TRBJ1-5	NA	CAWSVRGTQPQHF	TGTGCCTGGAGTGTACGGGGGACTCAGCCCCAGCATTTT
TRBV7-2	NA	TRBJ2-7	NA	CASALSQGNSYEQYF	TGTGCCAGCGCTCTGTCACAGGGCAACTCCTACGAGCAGTACTTC
TRBV18	NA	TRBJ2-5	NA	CASTNREEETQYF	TGTGCCAGCACAAACAGGGAAGAAGAGACCCAGTACTTC
TRBV9	NA	TRBJ1-6	NA	CASSVVSEINSPLHF	TGTGCCAGCAGCGTCGTCAGCGAAATCAATTCACCCCTCCACTTT
TRBV20-1	NA	TRBJ1-2	NA	CSASRGSGANYGYTF	TGCAGTGCAAGTAGAGGTTCAGGGGCTAACTATGGCTACACCTTC
TRBV9	NA	TRBJ2-5	NA	CASSVDMKRGLRGETQYF	TGTGCCAGCAGCGTAGATATGAAGAGGGGACTGCGCGGCGAGACCCAGTACTTC
TRBV3-1/TRBV3-2	NA	TRBJ1-1	TRBD1	CASSLLQGATTEAFF	TGTGCCAGCAGCCTCCTACAGGGGGCGACCACTGAAGCTTTCTTT
TRBV4-1	NA	TRBJ2-3	NA	CASSQDPDLGSDTQYF	TGCGCCAGCAGCCAAGATCCGGATCTGGGCTCAGATACGCAGTATTTT
TRBV9	NA	TRBJ2-2	NA	CASSVEPSGSNTGELFF	TGTGCCAGCAGCGTAGAACCCAGCGGGTCGAACACCGGGGAGCTGTTTTTT
TRBV7-9	NA	TRBJ2-1	NA	CASSLDSNEQFF	TGTGCCAGCAGCCTCGACAGCAATGAGCAGTTCTTC
TRBV28	NA	TRBJ1-2	NA	CVALSNYGYTF	TGTGTCGCCCTATCTAACTATGGCTACACCTTC
TRBV30	NA	TRBJ2-7	NA	CAWSVLRTSTYEQYF	TGTGCCTGGAGTGTACTAAGGACATCAACCTACGAGCAGTACTTC
TRBV15	NA	TRBJ1-5	NA	CATSRGDNQPQHF	TGTGCCACCAGCAGAGGAGACAATCAGCCCCAGCATTTT
TRBV7-9	NA	TRBJ2-7	TRBD1	CASSQGTGVVEQYF	TGTGCCAGCAGCCAAGGGACAGGGGTTGTGGAGCAGTACTTC
TRBV6-1	few	TRBJ1-2	NA	CASSEGAEHGYTF	TGTGCCAGCAGTGAAGGGGCAGAACATGGCTACACCTTC
TRBV23-1	NA	TRBJ1-5	NA	CASSLYYDQPQHF	TGCGCCAGCAGTCTGTACTATGATCAGCCCCAGCATTTT
TRBV7-9	NA	TRBJ1-2	TRBD1	CASSAPGTANYGYTF	TGTGCCAGCAGTGCGCCCGGGACAGCAAACTATGGCTACACCTTC
TRBV29-1	NA	TRBJ1-3	TRBD1	CSVPGQGVSGNTIYF	TGCAGCGTTCCGGGACAGGGAGTAAGTGGAAACACCATATATTTT
TRBV6-5	NA	TRBJ1-4	NA	CASSYTGGTNEKLFF	TGTGCCAGCAGTTACACGGGGGGGACTAATGAAAAACTGTTTTTT
TRBV12-5	NA	TRBJ1-4	NA	CASGLVLGRVLEKLFF	TGTGCTAGTGGTTTGGTACTGGGCAGGGTCCTTGAAAAACTGTTTTTT
TRBV19	NA	TRBJ2-1	NA	CASSMMGNGGNEQFF	TGTGCCAGTAGTATGATGGGTAACGGAGGCAATGAGCAGTTCTTC
TRBV13	NA	TRBJ1-1	NA	CASSLGREFEAFF	TGTGCCAGCAGCTTAGGCCGAGAATTTGAAGCTTTCTTT
TRBV6-4	NA	TRBJ1-2	NA	CASSESGSYGYTF	TGTGCCAGCAGTGAGTCGGGGAGCTATGGCTACACCTTC
TRBV11-2	NA	TRBJ1-1	NA	CASSPEVANTEAFF	TGTGCCAGCAGCCCCGAGGTTGCGAACACTGAAGCTTTCTTT
TRBV2	NA	TRBJ2-7	NA	CASSDRNTYEQYF	TGTGCCAGCAGCGACAGGAACACCTACGAGCAGTACTTC
TRBV2	NA	TRBJ1-6	TRBD1	CASSETTGRNSPLHF	TGTGCCAGCAGTGAAACGACAGGGCGTAATTCACCCCTCCACTTT
TRBV29-1	NA	TRBJ2-7	TRBD1	CSVAWTGYEQYF	TGCAGCGTTGCTTGGACAGGCTACGAGCAGTACTTC
TRBV7-3	NA	TRBJ2-5	TRBD2	CASSLVAGGRETQYF	TGTGCCAGCAGCTTGGTAGCGGGGGGCCGGGAGACCCAGTACTTC
TRBV5-8	NA	TRBJ1-1	NA	CASSLAFLGGTEAFF	TGTGCCAGCAGCTTGGCCTTTTTGGGGGGCACTGAAGCTTTCTTT
TRBV13	NA	TRBJ1-1	NA	CASSTGYTEAFF	TGTGCCAGCAGTACGGGGTACACTGAAGCTTTCTTT
TRBV5-1	NA	TRBJ1-6	NA	CASSRGHPPSPLHF	TGCGCCAGCAGCCGAGGACATCCGCCTTCACCCCTCCACTTT
TRBV6-5	NA	TRBJ2-5	TRBD1	CATAGGKETQYF	TGTGCCACTGCAGGGGGAAAAGAGACCCAGTACTTC
TRBV5-3	NA	TRBJ1-2	TRBD1	CARSRRQGDYGYTF	TGTGCCAGAAGCAGAAGACAGGGGGACTATGGCTACACCTTC
TRBV6-1	NA	TRBJ2-1	NA	CASSELVSDFYNEQFF	TGTGCCAGCAGTGAATTAGTCAGTGACTTCTACAATGAGCAGTTCTTC
TRBV30	NA	TRBJ1-2	NA	CAWSVWAGDNYGYTF	TGTGCCTGGAGTGTCTGGGCAGGCGACAACTATGGCTACACCTTC
TRBV7-6	NA	TRBJ2-3	TRBD1	CASSSGQGALDTQYF	TGTGCCAGCAGCTCGGGACAGGGGGCGTTAGATACGCAGTATTTT
TRBV5-1	NA	TRBJ1-1	NA	CASSFPGGNTEAFF	TGCGCCAGCAGCTTTCCCGGTGGGAACACTGAAGCTTTCTTT
TRBV19	NA	TRBJ2-7	TRBD1	CASSAGTGGSYEQYF	TGTGCCAGTAGTGCCGGGACAGGGGGCTCCTACGAGCAGTACTTC
TRBV5-1	once	TRBJ1-5	NA	CASFSGAPQGQPQHF	TGCGCCAGCTTTAGTGGAGCTCCACAGGGTCAGCCCCAGCATTTT
TRBV13	NA	TRBJ1-2	TRBD1	CASSPSTGTSLYGYTF	TGTGCCAGCAGCCCCTCGACAGGGACCTCGCTTTATGGCTACACCTTC
TRBV7-9	NA	TRBJ2-1	TRBD2	CASSLLSGGYNEQFF	TGTGCCAGCAGCTTACTTAGCGGGGGCTACAATGAGCAGTTCTTC
TRBV28	NA	TRBJ2-5	TRBD2	CASSPTLAGGTETQYF	TGTGCCAGCAGTCCCACGCTAGCGGGGGGGACGGAGACCCAGTACTTC
TRBV28	NA	TRBJ1-2	TRBD1	CASSFRSGQGVGYTF	TGTGCCAGCAGTTTCCGATCCGGACAGGGCGTTGGCTACACCTTC
TRBV4-1	once	TRBJ1-1	NA	CASSRLTGYTEAFF	TGCGCCAGCAGCCGCCTCACAGGGTACACTGAAGCTTTCTTT
TRBV29-1	NA	TRBJ1-3	NA	CSVARDSGNTIYF	TGCAGCGTTGCCAGGGATTCAGGAAACACCATATATTTT
TRBV3-1/TRBV3-2	NA	TRBJ1-6	NA	CASNPGRNSPLHF	TGTGCCAGCAACCCCGGGAGAAATTCACCCCTCCACTTT
TRBV27	NA	TRBJ2-1	TRBD2	CASSWERGGGNEQFF	TGTGCCAGCAGTTGGGAGCGGGGGGGAGGCAATGAGCAGTTCTTC
TRBV6-6	NA	TRBJ1-5	NA	CASSYTDNQPQHF	TGTGCCAGCAGTTATACAGATAATCAGCCCCAGCATTTT
TRBV14	once	TRBJ1-1	TRBD1	CASSRQTGGVNTEAFF	TGTGCCAGCAGCCGACAGACAGGGGGGGTGAACACTGAAGCTTTCTTT
TRBV11-2	NA	TRBJ2-1	NA	CASSLVSLPYNEQFF	TGTGCCAGCAGCTTAGTTAGCCTCCCCTACAATGAGCAGTTCTTC